A single sample gave rise to the 21 T cell receptor beta chains below, sequenced in a study of tumor and adjacent non-tumor tissue in lung cancer. A modified ARM-PCR protocol with three rounds of nested PCR amplified TCRbeta. One entry per CDR3 protein, called by TCRdb with MiXCR from the multiplex PCR reads. The table includes some 70,000 distinct CDR3 sequences, around two thirds detected once. The template was RNA from unsorted bulk tissue. This non-tumor lung sample came from over 3 cm beyond the tumor edge. Sequencing was done on a sample of distant non-tumor lung tissue. The receptors originated from a woman aged 45-59 years with non-small cell lung cancer.

This clonotype is labeled medium-sized. The V and J genes are TRBV11-1 and TRBJ1-2; the match to TRBD1 covers 7 bases. CDR1 and CDR2 from the germline V gene are SGHAT and FQDESV (reference sequence). The CDR3 covers 15 residues. Unmatched junction bases numbered 8, after V lost 3 bases and J lost 4 bases. The CDR3 DNA sequence: TGTGCCAGCAGCTTCGGGGGGACAGTCCCCTATGGCTACACCTTC. It is translated as CASSFGGTVPYGYTF. Variable domain in full (rest from reference TRBV11-1 and TRBJ1-2): EAEVAQSPRYKITEKSQAVAFWCDPISGHATLYWYRQILGQGPELLVQFQDESVVDDSQLPKDRFSAERLKGVDSTLKIQPAELGDSAMYLCASSFGGTVPYGYTFGSGTRLTVV.

This clonotype was seen a handful of times. The J gene is TRBJ2-4, the V gene TRBV5-1; D remains ambiguous. This CDR3 comprises 17 residues. V was trimmed by 0 bases and J by 2 bases, leaving 15 bases between them. From germline, CDR1 is SGHRS and CDR2 YFSETQ. CDR3 DNA sequence: TGCGCCAGCAGCTTGGATCCTAATTGGGATACCAAAAACATTCAGTACTTC. Its translation is CASSLDPNWDTKNIQYF.

Points on this clonotype: This may be a read error, as it is one base from a much larger clone. This sequence joins TRBV10-3 and TRBJ1-4, with TRBD1 matching over 7 bases. The germline gives CDR1 ENHRY, CDR2 SYGVKD. The CDR3 length is 15 residues. The V segment lost 0 bases and the J segment 4 bases; nucleotides outside the gene matches: 2. In DNA, the CDR3 is TGTGCCATCAGTGAGTCGACAGGGCTTAATGAAAAACTGTTTTTT. Protein sequence: CAISESTGLNEKLFF.

The V call is TRBV15, the J call TRBJ2-4, with unresolved D. Looked up from germline, CDR1 is LNHNV and CDR2 is YYDKDF (reference sequence). CDR3 length equals 13 residues. The V gene lost 0 bases and the J gene lost 5 bases, with 5 bases spanning the gap. The CDR3 DNA follows: TGTGCCACCAGCAGAGAAAGGCAAAACATTCAGTACTTC. Its protein product is CATSRERQNIQYF.

This clonotype has just a few counts. The V gene is TRBV20-1, the J gene TRBJ2-3, with TRBD2 as a possible D gene (6 bases). Germline V gives CDR1 DFQATT, CDR2 SNEGSKA (reference sequence). Trimming removed 0 bases at V and 0 bases at J, with 10 bases between. The length of the CDR3 is 15 residues. This chain's CDR3 is CSARDGGASTDTQYF. DNA for the CDR3: TGCAGTGCTAGAGATGGAGGGGCTAGCACAGATACGCAGTATTTT.

Details on this clonotype: Germline and junction disagree at one end, which may indicate a read error. The chain has TRBV11-1 and TRBJ2-7, with D maybe TRBD2 (7 bases). The CDR3 has 10 residues. CDR1 is SGHAT and CDR2 is FQDESV in the germline V gene (reference sequence). The CDR3 here is CATSGTLQYF. DNA of the CDR3: TGTGCCACCAGCGGGACACTTCAGTACTTC.

With respect to this clonotype: The junction departs from the called germline gene at one end, perhaps through a read error. CDR3 sequence: CASSLAGGYTAGNAGELFF. CDR3 bases: TGCGCCAGCAGCTTAGCGGGAGGCTATACAGCGGGGAACGCCGGGGAGCTGTTTTTT. This chain uses TRBV5-1 with TRBJ2-2; 9 positions match TRBD2. The germline CDR1 and CDR2 sequences are SGHRS and YFSETQ. This CDR3 has 19 amino acids.

As concerns this clonotype: The junction shows a germline mismatch at one end, possibly a read error. This chain connects TRBV10-3 to TRBJ1-2; D is perhaps TRBD1 (6 bases). The CDR3 extends over 13 amino acids. CDR1 ENHRY and CDR2 SYGVKD come from the germline V gene. Here the CDR3 DNA reads TGTGTCATCAGTGAAGGTCAGGGGTATGACTACACCTTC. It is translated as CVISEGQGYDYTF.

As regards this clonotype: Germline is not matched at one junction end, which may reflect a read error. V is TRBV5-4 and J is TRBJ2-3, with TRBD2 as a possible D gene (5 bases). The CDR3 has 13 residues. CDR1 and CDR2 (germline): SGHNT, YYREEE (reference sequence). CDR3 region: CANSLKTTGTQYF. CDR3 in DNA: TGTGCCAACAGCTTAAAGACTACCGGTACGCAGTATTTT. Filled out from reference TRBV5-4 and TRBJ2-3, the complete variable domain reads ETGVTQSPTHLIKTRGQQVTLRCSSQSGHNTVSWYQQALGQGPQFIFQYYREEENGRGNFPPRFSGLQFPNYSSELNVNALELDDSALYLCANSLKTTGTQYFGPGTRLTVL.

On this clonotype: This sequence may be a read error, since a much larger clone differs from it by one base. The chain is built from TRBV20-1 and TRBJ2-2, with D hard to call. The CDR3 contains 13 residues. Germline assignment: CDR1 DFQATT and CDR2 SNEGSKA (reference sequence). The CDR3 DNA follows: TGCAGTGCTAGTAGTCCCCGCACCCGGGAGCTGTTTTTT. Translation gives CSASSPRTRELFF.

This clonotype was observed at least ten times. CDR3 region: CASSGPRTGNNSPLHF. The CDR3, as DNA: TGTGCCAGCAGCGGTCCTCGGACAGGCAATAATTCACCCCTCCACTTT. V is TRBV28 and J is TRBJ1-6; 7 bases are a match to TRBD1. CDR3 length equals 16 residues. Germline V gives CDR1 MDHEN, CDR2 SYDVKM. V trimming: 6 bases; J trimming: 5 bases; junction bases outside the gene matches: 10.

As regards this clonotype: One end of the junction varies from germline; a read error may be responsible. This chain uses TRBV29-1 with TRBJ2-1; D possibly uses TRBD1 or TRBD2 (6 bases each). There are 13 residues in the CDR3. Germline V lookup: CDR1 SQVTM, CDR2 ANQGSEA. CDR3 in amino acids: CRVIGGTCNEQFF. The DNA of the CDR3 is TGCCGCGTTATTGGCGGGACATGCAATGAGCAGTTCTTC.

With respect to this clonotype: The junction shows a germline mismatch at one end, possibly a read error. The chain is built from TRBV7-2 and TRBJ2-2; 13 nucleotides match TRBD2. The germline CDR1 and CDR2 sequences are SGHTA and FQGNSA. The CDR3 totals 17 residues. DNA for the CDR3: TGTGCCAGCAGCTTAGTAGGACTAGCGGGAGTTGGCGGGGAGCGGTTTTTT. It is translated as CASSLVGLAGVGGERFF.

On this clonotype: An end of the junction differs from the germline gene, which may be a read error. The V call is TRBV11-2, the J call TRBJ2-5; possibly TRBD1 or TRBD2 for D (5 bases each). The germline V gene has CDR1 SGHAT and CDR2 FQNNGV. The CDR3 has 10 residues. CDR3 protein: CASGDPAQYF. In DNA, the CDR3 is TGTGCCAGCGGGGACCCGGCCCAGTACTTT.

Comment on this clonotype: Just one base apart from a much larger clone, this may be a read error. The V call is TRBV6-5, the J call TRBJ2-3; D unresolved. Germline V gene lookup returns CDR1 MNHEY and CDR2 SVGAGI. CDR3 length: 11 residues. The CDR3 protein is CANSRTGTQYF. CDR3 nucleotides: TGTGCCAACAGTAGAACGGGTACGCAGTATTTT.

This clonotype was found once. At one end the junction does not follow the germline gene, possibly because of a read error. The genes are TRBV11-2 and TRBJ2-3; 10 bases align to TRBD2. This CDR3 has 17 amino acids. Germline values: CDR1 SGHAT, CDR2 FQNNGV. This CDR3 reads CASSLDGSGGSTNTQYF. CDR3 nucleotides: TGTGCCAGTAGCTTAGATGGTAGCGGGGGGAGCACAAATACGCAGTATTTT.

About this clonotype: One junction end disagrees with the germline gene, perhaps due to a read error. The chain combines TRBV10-3 with TRBJ2-7, with TRBD1 matching over 9 bases. Germline lookup yields CDR1 ENHRY and CDR2 SYGVKD. The CDR3 is made up of 14 amino acids. CDR3 bases: TGTGACATCAGCACAGGGGGCATCAGCCACGAGCAATACTTC. Translated, it gives CDISTGGISHEQYF.

This clonotype occurred once. This chain links TRBV7-9 with TRBJ2-2, with D uncertain. The CDR3 length is 12 residues. Germline V lookup: CDR1 SEHNR, CDR2 FQNEAQ (reference sequence). Trimming stripped 8 bases from V and 9 bases from J, with 13 bases between. The CDR3 loop reads CASWVQTRELFF. The CDR3 DNA reads as TGTGCCAGCTGGGTACAGACCAGGGAGCTGTTTTTT.

Worth noting for this clonotype: The junction departs from the called germline gene at one end, perhaps through a read error. The V call is TRBV29-1, the J call TRBJ2-7, with D perhaps assigned TRBD1 or TRBD2 (6 bases each). The CDR3 sequence is 13 residues long. Per germline, CDR1 SQVTM and CDR2 ANQGSEA. CDR3 sequence reads: CRVEGTTSNEQYF. DNA of the CDR3: TGCAGGGTTGAAGGGACAACTAGCAACGAGCAGTACTTC.

Comment on this clonotype: A much larger clonotype is one base distant, so this may be a read error. This chain's CDR3 is CATSDSRLGTVTQYF. CDR3 DNA sequence: TGTGCCACCAGTGATTCTAGGTTGGGTACAGTTACGCAGTATTTT. The V and J genes are TRBV24-1 and TRBJ2-3; D ambiguous. This CDR3 region has 15 residues. Germline CDR1 reads KGHDR; CDR2 reads SFDVKD.

This clonotype appeared many times. The J gene is TRBJ2-1, the V gene TRBV10-3, with 7 bases aligning to TRBD2. Per germline, CDR1 ENHRY and CDR2 SYGVKD. The CDR3 has 14 residues. V dropped 0 bases and J dropped 9; count of bases not matched to a gene: 5. The CDR3, as DNA: TGTGCCATCAGTGAGTCAAGCGGCGGGGGTGAGCAGTTCTTC. Protein sequence: CAISESSGGGEQFF.